The 4 T cell receptor beta chains presented below share a single source sample, sequenced in a study of blood T cell repertoires in COVID-19. Sequencing used immunoSEQ multiplex PCR; TCRdb keeps in-frame clones, though not all of them. Here the sample spans some 270,000 clones, approximately 92% being singletons. Source material: peripheral blood. The source of these receptors is a woman aged 35 to 49 who had recovered from COVID-19.

A single count supports this clone. The chain carries TRBV7-3 and TRBJ2-3; tentatively, D is TRBD2 (6 bases). The ends were cut back, 2 bases at V and 2 bases at J, with 11 bases in the middle. Germline values: CDR1 SGHTA, CDR2 FQGTGA. This CDR3 comprises 15 residues. The CDR3 DNA follows: TGTGCCAGCAGCTTACTTGGCGGGGTCACAGATACGCAGTATTTT. This sequence encodes CASSLLGGVTDTQYF.

The rearrangement uses TRBV19 and TRBJ2-7; 7 positions match TRBD2. CDR1 is LNHDA, CDR2 SQIVND, per germline (reference sequence). The CDR3 totals 15 residues. Trimming at V came to 8 bases and at J to 0 bases, leaving 10 bases not matched to a gene. CDR3 in DNA: TGTGCCAGTTCAAATAAGCGGGGCCACTCCTACGAGCAGTACTTC. This codes for CASSNKRGHSYEQYF.

The V call is TRBV9, the J call TRBJ2-1; 15 bases match TRBD2. Germline values: CDR1 SGDLS, CDR2 YYNGEE. J was trimmed by 1 base and V by 3 bases; bases with no gene match: 11. CDR3 length equals 20 residues. CDR3 residues: CASSATPGLAGGQSYNEQFF. The CDR3, as DNA: TGTGCCAGCAGCGCAACCCCGGGACTAGCGGGGGGCCAATCCTACAATGAGCAGTTCTTC.

The gene calls are TRBV7-9 and TRBJ1-4, with D perhaps TRBD1 (6 bases). Trimming pared 2 bases from V and 8 bases from J, leaving 12 bases between. Germline loops: CDR1 SEHNR, CDR2 FQNEAQ (reference sequence). This CDR3 region has 14 residues. This chain's CDR3 is CASSLSGAREKLFF. DNA of the CDR3: TGTGCCAGCAGCTTATCAGGGGCGAGGGAAAAACTGTTTTTT.